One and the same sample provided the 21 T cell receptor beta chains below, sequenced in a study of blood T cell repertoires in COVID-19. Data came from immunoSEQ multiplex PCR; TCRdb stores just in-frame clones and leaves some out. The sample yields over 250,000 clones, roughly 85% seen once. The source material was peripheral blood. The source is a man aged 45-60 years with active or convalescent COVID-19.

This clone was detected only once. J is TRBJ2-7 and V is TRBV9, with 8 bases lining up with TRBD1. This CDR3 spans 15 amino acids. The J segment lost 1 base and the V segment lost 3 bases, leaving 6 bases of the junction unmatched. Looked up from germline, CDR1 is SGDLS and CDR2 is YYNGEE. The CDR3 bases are TGTGCCAGCAGCGCAAATGACAGGGGATCCTACGAGCAGTACTTC. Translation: CASSANDRGSYEQYF.

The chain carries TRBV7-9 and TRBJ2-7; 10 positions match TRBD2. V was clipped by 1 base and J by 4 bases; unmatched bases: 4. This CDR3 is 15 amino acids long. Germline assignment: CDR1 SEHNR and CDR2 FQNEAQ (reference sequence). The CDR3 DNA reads TGTGCCAGCAGCTTAGGGTCTAGCGGGAGATACGAGCAGTACTTC. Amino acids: CASSLGSSGRYEQYF.

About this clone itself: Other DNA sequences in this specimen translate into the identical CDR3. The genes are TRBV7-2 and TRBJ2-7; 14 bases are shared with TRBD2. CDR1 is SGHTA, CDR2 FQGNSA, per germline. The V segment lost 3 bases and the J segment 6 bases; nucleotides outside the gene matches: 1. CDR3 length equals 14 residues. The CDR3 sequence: CASSLGTSGSEQYF. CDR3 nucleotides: TGTGCCAGCAGCTTGGGGACTAGCGGGAGCGAGCAGTACTTC.

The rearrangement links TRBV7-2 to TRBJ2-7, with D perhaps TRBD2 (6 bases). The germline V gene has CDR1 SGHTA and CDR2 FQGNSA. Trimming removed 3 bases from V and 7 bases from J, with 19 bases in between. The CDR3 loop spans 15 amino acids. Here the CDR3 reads CASSLRTGGPGEQYF. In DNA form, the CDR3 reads TGTGCCAGCAGCTTGCGTACAGGAGGGCCGGGGGAGCAGTACTTC. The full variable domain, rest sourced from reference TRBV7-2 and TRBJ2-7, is GAGVSQSPSNKVTEKGKDVELRCDPISGHTALYWYRQSLGQGLEFLIYFQGNSAPDKSGLPSDRFSAERTGGSVSTLTIQRTQQEDSAVYLCASSLRTGGPGEQYFGPGTRLTVT.

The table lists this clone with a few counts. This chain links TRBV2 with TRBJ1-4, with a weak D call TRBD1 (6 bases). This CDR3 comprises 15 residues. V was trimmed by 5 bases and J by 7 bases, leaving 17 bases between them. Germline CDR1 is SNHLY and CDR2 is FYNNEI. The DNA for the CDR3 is TGTGCCAGCAGTTTGGGACAACCTGGGGGTGAAAAACTGTTTTTT. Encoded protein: CASSLGQPGGEKLFF.

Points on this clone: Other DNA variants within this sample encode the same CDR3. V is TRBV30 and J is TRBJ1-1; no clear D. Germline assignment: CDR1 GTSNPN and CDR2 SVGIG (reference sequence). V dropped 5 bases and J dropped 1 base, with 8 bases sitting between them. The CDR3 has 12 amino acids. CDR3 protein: CAWGRGNTEAFF. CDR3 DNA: TGTGCCTGGGGCCGAGGGAACACTGAAGCTTTCTTT.

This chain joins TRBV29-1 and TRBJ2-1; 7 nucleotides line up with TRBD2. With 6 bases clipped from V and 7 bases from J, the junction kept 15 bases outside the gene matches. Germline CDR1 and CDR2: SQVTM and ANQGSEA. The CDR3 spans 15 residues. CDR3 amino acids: CSVNTGTKVMNEQFF. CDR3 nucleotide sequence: TGCAGCGTGAACACCGGGACTAAGGTAATGAATGAGCAGTTCTTC.

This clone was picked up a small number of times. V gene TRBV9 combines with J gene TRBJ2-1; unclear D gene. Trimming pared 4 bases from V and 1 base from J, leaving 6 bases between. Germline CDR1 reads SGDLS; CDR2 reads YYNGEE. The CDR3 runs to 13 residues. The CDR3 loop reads CASSPRSYNEQFF. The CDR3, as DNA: TGTGCCAGCAGCCCGCGATCCTACAATGAGCAGTTCTTC.

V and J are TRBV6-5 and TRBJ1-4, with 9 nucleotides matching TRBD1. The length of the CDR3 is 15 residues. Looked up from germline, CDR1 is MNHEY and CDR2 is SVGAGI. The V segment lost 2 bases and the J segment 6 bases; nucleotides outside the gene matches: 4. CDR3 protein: CASSYRGTGHEKLFF. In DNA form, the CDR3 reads TGTGCCAGCAGTTACAGAGGGACAGGGCATGAAAAACTGTTTTTT.

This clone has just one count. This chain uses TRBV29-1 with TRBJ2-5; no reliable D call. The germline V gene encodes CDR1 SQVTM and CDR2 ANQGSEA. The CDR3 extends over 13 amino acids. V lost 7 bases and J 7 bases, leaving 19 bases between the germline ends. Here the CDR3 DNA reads TGCAGCGCCGGAGATCCCCCGGGTGGGACCCAGTACTTC. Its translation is CSAGDPPGGTQYF.

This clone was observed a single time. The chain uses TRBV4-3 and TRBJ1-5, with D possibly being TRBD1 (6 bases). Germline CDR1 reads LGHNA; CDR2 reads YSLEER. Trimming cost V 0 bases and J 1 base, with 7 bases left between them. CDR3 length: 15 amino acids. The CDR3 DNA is TGCGCCAGCAGCCAAGAACAGGGCAGCAATCAGCCCCAGCATTTT. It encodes CASSQEQGSNQPQHF.

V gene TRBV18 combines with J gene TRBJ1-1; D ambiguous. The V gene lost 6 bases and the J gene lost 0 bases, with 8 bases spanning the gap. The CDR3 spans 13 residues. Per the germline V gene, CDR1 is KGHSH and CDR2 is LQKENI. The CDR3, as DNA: TGTGCCAGCTCGGAGAACATGAACACTGAAGCTTTCTTT. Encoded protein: CASSENMNTEAFF.

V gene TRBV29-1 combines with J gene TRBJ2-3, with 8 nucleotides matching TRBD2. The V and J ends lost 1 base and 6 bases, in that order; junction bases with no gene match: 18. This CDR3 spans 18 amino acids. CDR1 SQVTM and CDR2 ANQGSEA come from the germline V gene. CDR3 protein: CSVEAGGGSSGSFDTQYF. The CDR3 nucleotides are TGCAGCGTTGAAGCGGGCGGGGGCTCTAGCGGGTCATTCGATACGCAGTATTTT.

The CDR3 loop reads CASSTQGLGNTIYF. In DNA form, the CDR3 reads TGTGCCAGCAGTACACAGGGGCTCGGAAACACCATATATTTT. The rearrangement links TRBV28 to TRBJ1-3, with 7 nucleotides matching TRBD1. Germline CDR1 reads MDHEN; CDR2 reads SYDVKM. The CDR3 spans 14 residues. Losses at the gene ends were 5 bases for V and 4 bases for J; bases not matched to a gene: 5.

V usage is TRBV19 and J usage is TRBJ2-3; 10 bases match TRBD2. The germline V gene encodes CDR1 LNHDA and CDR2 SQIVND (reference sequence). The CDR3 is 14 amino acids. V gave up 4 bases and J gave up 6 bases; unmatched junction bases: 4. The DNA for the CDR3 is TGTGCCAGTAGTACCAATAGCGGGAGGGATACGCAGTATTTT. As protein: CASSTNSGRDTQYF.

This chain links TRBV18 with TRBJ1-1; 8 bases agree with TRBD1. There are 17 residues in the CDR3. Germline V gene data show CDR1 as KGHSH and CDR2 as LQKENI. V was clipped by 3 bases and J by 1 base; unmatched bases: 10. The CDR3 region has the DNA TGTGCCAGCTCACCCCTCACCCCGACAGGGGCGAACACTGAAGCTTTCTTT. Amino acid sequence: CASSPLTPTGANTEAFF. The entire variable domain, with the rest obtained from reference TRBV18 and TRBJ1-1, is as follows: NAGVMQNPRHLVRRRGQEARLRCSPMKGHSHVYWYRQLPEEGLKFMVYLQKENIIDESGMPKERFSAEFPKEGPSILRIQQVVRGDSAAYFCASSPLTPTGANTEAFFGQGTRLTVV.

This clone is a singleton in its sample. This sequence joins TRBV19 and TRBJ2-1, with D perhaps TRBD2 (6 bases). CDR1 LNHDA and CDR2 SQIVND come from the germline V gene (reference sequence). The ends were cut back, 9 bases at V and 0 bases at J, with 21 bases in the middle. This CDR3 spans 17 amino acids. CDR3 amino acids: CASSRGSGGPSYNEQFF. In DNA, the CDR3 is TGTGCCAGCAGTCGGGGTAGCGGTGGCCCCTCCTACAATGAGCAGTTCTTC.

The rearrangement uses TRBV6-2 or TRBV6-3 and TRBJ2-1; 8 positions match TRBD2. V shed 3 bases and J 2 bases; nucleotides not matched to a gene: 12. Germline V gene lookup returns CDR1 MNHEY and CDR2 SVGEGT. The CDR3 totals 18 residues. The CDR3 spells CASSYSLLAGSTYNEQFF. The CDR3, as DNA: TGTGCCAGCAGTTATTCACTGTTAGCGGGATCTACCTACAATGAGCAGTTCTTC.

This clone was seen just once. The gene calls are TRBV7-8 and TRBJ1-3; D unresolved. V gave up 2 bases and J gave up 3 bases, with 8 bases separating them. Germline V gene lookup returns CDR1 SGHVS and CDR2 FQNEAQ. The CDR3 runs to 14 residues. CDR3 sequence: CASSLLLSGNTIYF. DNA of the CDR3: TGTGCCAGCAGCTTATTGTTGAGTGGAAACACCATATATTTT.

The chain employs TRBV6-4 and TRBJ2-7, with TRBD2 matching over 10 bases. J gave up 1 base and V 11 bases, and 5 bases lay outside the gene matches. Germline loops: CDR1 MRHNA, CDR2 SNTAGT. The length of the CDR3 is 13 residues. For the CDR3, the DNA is TGTGCCGGTGGACTAGCGGCATCCTACGAGCAGTACTTC. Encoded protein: CAGGLAASYEQYF.

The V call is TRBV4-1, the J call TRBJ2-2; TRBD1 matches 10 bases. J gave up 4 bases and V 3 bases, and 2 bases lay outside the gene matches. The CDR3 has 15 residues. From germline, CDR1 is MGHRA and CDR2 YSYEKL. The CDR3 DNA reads TGCGCCAGCAGCCATAGGACAGGGGGCACCGGGGAGCTGTTTTTT. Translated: CASSHRTGGTGELFF.